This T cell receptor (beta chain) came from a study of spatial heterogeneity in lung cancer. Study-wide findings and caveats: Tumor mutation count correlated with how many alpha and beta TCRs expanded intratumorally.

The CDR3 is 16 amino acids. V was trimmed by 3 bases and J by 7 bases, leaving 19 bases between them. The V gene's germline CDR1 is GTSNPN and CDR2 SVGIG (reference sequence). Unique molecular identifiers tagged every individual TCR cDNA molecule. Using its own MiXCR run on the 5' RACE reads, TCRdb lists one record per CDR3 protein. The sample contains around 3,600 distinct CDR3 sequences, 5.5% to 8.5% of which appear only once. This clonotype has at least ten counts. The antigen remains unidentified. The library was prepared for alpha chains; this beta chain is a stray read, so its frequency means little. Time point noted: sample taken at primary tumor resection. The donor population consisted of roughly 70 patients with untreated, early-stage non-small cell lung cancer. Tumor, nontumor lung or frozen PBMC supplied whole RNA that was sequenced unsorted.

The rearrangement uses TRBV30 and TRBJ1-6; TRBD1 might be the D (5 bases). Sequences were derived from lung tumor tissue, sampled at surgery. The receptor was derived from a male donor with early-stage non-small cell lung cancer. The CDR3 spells CAWSKVGGGGNSPLHF. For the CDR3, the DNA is TGTGCCTGGAGCAAGGTGGGCGGCGGGGGGAATTCACCCCTCCACTTT.